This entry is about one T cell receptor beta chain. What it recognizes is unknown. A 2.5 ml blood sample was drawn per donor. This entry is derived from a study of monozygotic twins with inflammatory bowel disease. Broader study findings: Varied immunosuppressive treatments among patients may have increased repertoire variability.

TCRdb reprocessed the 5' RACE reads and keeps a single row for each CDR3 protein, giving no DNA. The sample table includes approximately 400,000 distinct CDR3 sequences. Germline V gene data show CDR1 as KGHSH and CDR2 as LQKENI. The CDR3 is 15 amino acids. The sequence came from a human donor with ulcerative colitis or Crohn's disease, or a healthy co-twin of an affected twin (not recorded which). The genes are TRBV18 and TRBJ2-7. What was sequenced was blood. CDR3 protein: CASSRTGGGGYEQYF.